This TCR beta chain appears in the sequencing data of a study of breast tumors, draining lymph nodes, adjacent tissues. Study observations and caveats: Most tumor T cells seemingly derive from lymph node, then expand in tumor. Tumor T cell lymph node origin was a supported hypothesis, not proven. Luminal-like breast cancer showed significantly higher tumor–nontumor repertoire similarity than basal-like. Tumor TCR diversity was below lymph nodes but above nontumor tissue.

Axillary draining lymph nodes of breast cancer patients supplied the node samples. Via MiXCR, TCRdb re-called the multiplex PCR reads, giving one row per CDR3 protein. The sample yields tens of thousands of distinct CDR3 sequences, roughly 29% seen once. At least ten counts were recorded for this clonotype. Its matching antigen is unknown. The CDR3 is 13 residues long. The germline CDR1 and CDR2 sequences are DFQATT and SNEGSKA (reference sequence). V was cut by 6 bases and J by 3 bases, with 14 bases left in between. The specimen sequenced was axillary lymph node tissue. The TCR comes from a female donor with breast cancer. Some clones in this sample may be carry-over from other donors' samples. V gene TRBV20-1 combines with J gene TRBJ2-5; the D gene is possibly TRBD2 (6 bases). CDR3 DNA sequence: TGCAGTGCCCCGGGAGAAAGTAAAGAGACCCAGTACTTC. The encoded protein is CSAPGESKETQYF.